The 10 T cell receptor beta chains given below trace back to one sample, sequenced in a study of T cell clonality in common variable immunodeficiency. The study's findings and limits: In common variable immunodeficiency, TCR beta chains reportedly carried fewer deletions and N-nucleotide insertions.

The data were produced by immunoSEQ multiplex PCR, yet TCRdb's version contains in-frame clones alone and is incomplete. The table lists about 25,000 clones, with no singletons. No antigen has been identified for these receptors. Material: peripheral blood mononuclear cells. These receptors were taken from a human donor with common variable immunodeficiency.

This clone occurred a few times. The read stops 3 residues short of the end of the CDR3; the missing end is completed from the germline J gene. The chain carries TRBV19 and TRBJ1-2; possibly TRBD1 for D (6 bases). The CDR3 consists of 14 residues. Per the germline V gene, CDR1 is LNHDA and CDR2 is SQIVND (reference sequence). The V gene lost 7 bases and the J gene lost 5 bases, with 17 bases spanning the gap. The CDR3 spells CASKTGPGLYGYTF. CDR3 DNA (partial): TGTGCCAGTAAAACAGGGCCAGGACTTTATGGC. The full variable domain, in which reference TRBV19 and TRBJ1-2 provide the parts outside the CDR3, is DGGITQSPKYLFRKEGQNVTLSCEQNLNHDAMYWYRQDPGQGLRLIYYSQIVNDFQKGDIAEGYSVSREKKESFPLTVTSAQKNPTAFYLCASKTGPGLYGYTFGSGTRLTVV.

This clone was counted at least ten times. CDR3 sequence reads: CSASRGTGATEAFF. The CDR3 DNA, read in part, is TGCAGTGCTAGTCGCGGGACAGGGGCCACTGAA. This chain links TRBV20-1 with TRBJ1-1, with 10 bases fitting TRBD1. The read ends 3 residues shy of where the CDR3 ends; the end is completed using the germline J gene. The CDR3 sequence is 14 residues long. Germline V lookup: CDR1 DFQATT, CDR2 SNEGSKA (reference sequence). J was trimmed by 4 bases and V by 3 bases; bases with no gene match: 5.

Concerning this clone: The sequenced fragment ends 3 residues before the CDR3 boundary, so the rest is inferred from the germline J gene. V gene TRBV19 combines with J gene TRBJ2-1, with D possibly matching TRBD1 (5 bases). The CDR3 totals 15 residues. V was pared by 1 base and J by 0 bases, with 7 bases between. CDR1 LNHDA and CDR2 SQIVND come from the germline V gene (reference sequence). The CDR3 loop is CASSIAGFSYNEQFF. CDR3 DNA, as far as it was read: TGTGCCAGTAGTATAGCAGGGTTCTCCTACAATGAG.

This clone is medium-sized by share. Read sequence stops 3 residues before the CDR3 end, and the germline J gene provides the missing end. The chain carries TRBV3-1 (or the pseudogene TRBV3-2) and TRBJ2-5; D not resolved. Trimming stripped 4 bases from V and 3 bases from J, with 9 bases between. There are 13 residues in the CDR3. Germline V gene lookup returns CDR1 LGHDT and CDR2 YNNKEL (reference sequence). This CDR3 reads CASSLLAEETQYF. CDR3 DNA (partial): TGTGCCAGCAGCCTTTTAGCTGAAGAGACC.

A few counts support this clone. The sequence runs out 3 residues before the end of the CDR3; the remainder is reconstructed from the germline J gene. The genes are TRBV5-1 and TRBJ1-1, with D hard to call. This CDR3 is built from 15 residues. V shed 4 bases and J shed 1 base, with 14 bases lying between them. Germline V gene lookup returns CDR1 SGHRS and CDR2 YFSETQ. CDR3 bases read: TGCGCCAGCAGCCTTCTTCTGGGCCGGAACACTGAA. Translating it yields CASSLLLGRNTE. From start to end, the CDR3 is CASSLLLGRNTEAFF.

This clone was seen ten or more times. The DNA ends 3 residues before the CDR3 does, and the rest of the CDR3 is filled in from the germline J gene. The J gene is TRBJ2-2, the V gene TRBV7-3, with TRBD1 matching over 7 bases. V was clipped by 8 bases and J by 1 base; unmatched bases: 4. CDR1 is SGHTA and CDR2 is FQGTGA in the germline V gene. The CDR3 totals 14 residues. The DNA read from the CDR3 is TGTGCCAGCCGGAGACAGGGGAACACCGGGGAG. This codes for CASRRQGNTGE. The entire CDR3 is CASRRQGNTGELFF.

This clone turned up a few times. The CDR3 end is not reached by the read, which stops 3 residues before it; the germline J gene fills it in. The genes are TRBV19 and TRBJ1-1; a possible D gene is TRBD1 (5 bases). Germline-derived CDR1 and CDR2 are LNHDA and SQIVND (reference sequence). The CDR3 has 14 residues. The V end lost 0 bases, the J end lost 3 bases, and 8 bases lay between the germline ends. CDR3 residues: CASSIEGRDTEAFF. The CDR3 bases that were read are TGTGCCAGTAGTATAGAGGGCAGGGACACTGAA.

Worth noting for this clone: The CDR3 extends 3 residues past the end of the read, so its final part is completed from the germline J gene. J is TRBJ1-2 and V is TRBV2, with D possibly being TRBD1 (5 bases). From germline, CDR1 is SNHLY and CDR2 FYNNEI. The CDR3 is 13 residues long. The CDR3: CASSEIRVGGYTF. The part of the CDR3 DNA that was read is TGTGCCAGCAGTGAAATCAGGGTTGGCGGC.

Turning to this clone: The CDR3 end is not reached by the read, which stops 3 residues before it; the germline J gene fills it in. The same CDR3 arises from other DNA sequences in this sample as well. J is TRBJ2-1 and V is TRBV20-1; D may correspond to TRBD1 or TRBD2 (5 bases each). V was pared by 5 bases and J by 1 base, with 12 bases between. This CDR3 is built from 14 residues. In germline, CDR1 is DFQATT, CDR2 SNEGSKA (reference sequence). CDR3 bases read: TGCAGTGCTCCCACAGGAGGTTCCTACAATGAG. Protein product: CSAPTGGSYNE. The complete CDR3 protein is CSAPTGGSYNEQFF.

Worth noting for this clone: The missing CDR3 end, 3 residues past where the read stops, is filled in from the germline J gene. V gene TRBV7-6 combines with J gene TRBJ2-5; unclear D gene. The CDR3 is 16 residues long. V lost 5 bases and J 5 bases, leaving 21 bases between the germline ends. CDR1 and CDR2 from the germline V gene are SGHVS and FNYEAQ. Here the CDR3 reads CASSLTPVSGWETQYF. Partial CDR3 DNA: TGTGCCAGCAGCCTTACCCCCGTGAGTGGCTGGGAGACC. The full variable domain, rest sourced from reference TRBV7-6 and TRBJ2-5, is GAGVSQSPRYKVTKRGQDVALRCDPISGHVSLYWYRQALGQGPEFLTYFNYEAQQDKSGLPNDRFSAERPEGSISTLTIQRTEQRDSAMYRCASSLTPVSGWETQYFGPGTRLLVL.